Shown below are 27 T cell receptor beta chains from a single sample sequenced in a study of Ad26.COV2.S vaccination and SARS-CoV-2 variants. The table came from immunoSEQ multiplex PCR; TCRdb's copy has only in-frame clones and leaves some out. There are hundreds of thousands of clones in the sample; around 92% occur only once, and around 4.2% lies in the top ten. Source: peripheral blood, taken after recovery from COVID-19. The source is a human donor who had recovered from COVID-19.

The chain couples TRBV5-1 to TRBJ2-3; D is perhaps TRBD2 (7 bases). V lost 7 bases to trimming and J lost 3 bases, with 24 bases between them. Germline CDR1 is SGHRS and CDR2 is YFSETQ. The length of the CDR3 is 17 residues. CDR3 nucleotides: TGCGCCAGCCTTAGGGGGGGATCAGGGACCCCAACAGATACGCAGTATTTT. This encodes CASLRGGSGTPTDTQYF. Looking up the rest from reference TRBV5-1 and TRBJ2-3 gives the full variable domain: KAGVTQTPRYLIKTRGQQVTLSCSPISGHRSVSWYQQTPGQGLQFLFEYFSETQRNKGNFPGRFSGRQFSNSRSEMNVSTLELGDSALYLCASLRGGSGTPTDTQYFGPGTRLTVL.

V and J are TRBV6-1 and TRBJ1-5, with D unresolved. Trimming removed 3 bases at V and 9 bases at J, with 9 bases between. CDR1 is MNHNS, CDR2 SASEGT, per germline. This CDR3 has 12 amino acids. This CDR3 is CASSEVNGPQHF. The CDR3 nucleotides read TGTGCCAGCAGTGAGGTGAATGGGCCCCAGCATTTT.

This chain joins TRBV11-2 and TRBJ2-7; D is undetermined. The germline CDR1 and CDR2 sequences are SGHAT and FQNNGV. Trimming cost V 5 bases and J 7 bases, with 12 bases left between them. The CDR3 spans 12 residues. In DNA form, the CDR3 reads TGTGCCAGCAGCCGCGCCCTTGGAGAGCAGTACTTC. This gives the protein CASSRALGEQYF.

V and J are TRBV6-5 and TRBJ1-1; a weak D match, TRBD1 (5 bases). The V and J ends lost 4 bases and 7 bases respectively, with 10 bases between them. Germline values: CDR1 MNHEY, CDR2 SVGAGI. The CDR3 contains 12 residues. CDR3 in DNA: TGTGCCAGCAGTTTGGGGACGGGTGAAGCTTTCTTT. It is translated as CASSLGTGEAFF.

The chain has TRBV6-4 and TRBJ2-2; D is uncertain. V was clipped by 4 bases and J by 2 bases, with 8 bases between them. The CDR3 is made up of 14 amino acids. Germline loops: CDR1 MRHNA, CDR2 SNTAGT. CDR3 sequence: CASSGQTNTGELFF. In DNA form, the CDR3 reads TGTGCCAGCAGTGGTCAGACTAACACCGGGGAGCTGTTTTTT.

This clone was observed a few times. CDR3 sequence reads: CATSRDPTPGAGNTIYF. For the CDR3, the DNA is TGTGCCACCAGCAGAGATCCCACCCCAGGGGCAGGAAACACCATATATTTT. The J gene is TRBJ1-3, the V gene TRBV15; D perhaps matches TRBD1 (6 bases). The CDR3 runs to 17 residues. The germline V gene encodes CDR1 LNHNV and CDR2 YYDKDF (reference sequence). Trimming took off 0 bases at V and 4 bases at J, with 16 bases between the two ends.

The rearrangement uses TRBV7-9 and TRBJ2-1, with D possibly being TRBD2 (7 bases). Trimming pared 4 bases from V and 4 bases from J, leaving 20 bases between. Germline CDR1 and CDR2: SEHNR and FQNEAQ (reference sequence). The CDR3 has 17 amino acids. The CDR3 DNA sequence: TGTGCCAGCAGCTCCCCATTCACAGGGAGGGGATACAATGAGCAGTTCTTC. It specifies CASSSPFTGRGYNEQFF.

The sample holds one count of this clone. The same CDR3 also results from other DNA sequences found in this sample. This chain links TRBV19 with TRBJ2-5, with 11 nucleotides matching TRBD1. This CDR3 contains 15 residues. The trim removed 1 base at V and 4 bases at J, leaving 2 bases unmatched. The germline V gene encodes CDR1 LNHDA and CDR2 SQIVND (reference sequence). The DNA of the CDR3 is TGTGCCAGTAGTATAGGTGGGACAGGGGGAGAGACCCAGTACTTC. Protein: CASSIGGTGGETQYF.

The chain employs TRBV7-9 and TRBJ2-7; the D is unclear. CDR3 size: 15 residues. Trimming pared 3 bases from V and 4 bases from J, leaving 16 bases between. Germline V gives CDR1 SEHNR, CDR2 FQNEAQ (reference sequence). CDR3 amino acids: CASSFISPATYEQYF. DNA for the CDR3: TGTGCCAGCAGCTTTATATCCCCAGCAACTTACGAGCAGTACTTC.

V gene TRBV6-1 combines with J gene TRBJ2-7; D possibly matches TRBD1 or TRBD2 (5 bases each). Looked up from germline, CDR1 is MNHNS and CDR2 is SASEGT. V was shortened by 2 bases and J by 11 bases, with 16 bases between the two germline ends. This CDR3 comprises 13 residues. CDR3 coding DNA: TGTGCCAGCAGTGAATTTGGGACGACCCGCGAGTACTTC. Translation gives CASSEFGTTREYF.

The chain joins TRBV7-9 to TRBJ1-2; D remains unclear. The V end lost 7 bases, the J end lost 4 bases, and 10 bases lay between the germline ends. Germline V lookup: CDR1 SEHNR, CDR2 FQNEAQ (reference sequence). The CDR3 runs to 12 residues. The CDR3 DNA sequence: TGTGCCAGCACCCAAGAGGGCTATGGCTACACCTTC. Protein product: CASTQEGYGYTF.

This clone was recorded once. V usage is TRBV7-2 and J usage is TRBJ1-1; TRBD1 might be the D (6 bases). Per germline, CDR1 SGHTA and CDR2 FQGNSA. The CDR3 length is 13 residues. Between the trimmed V and J ends, which lost 6 bases and 4 bases, there was a span of 12 bases. Here the CDR3 reads CASSSQGATEAFF. CDR3 coding DNA: TGTGCCAGCAGTTCACAGGGCGCCACTGAAGCTTTCTTT. Full variable domain (outside the CDR3, taken from reference TRBV7-2 and TRBJ1-1): GAGVSQSPSNKVTEKGKDVELRCDPISGHTALYWYRQSLGQGLEFLIYFQGNSAPDKSGLPSDRFSAERTGGSVSTLTIQRTQQEDSAVYLCASSSQGATEAFFGQGTRLTVV.

The chain is built from TRBV6-5 and TRBJ1-5, with D maybe TRBD1 (6 bases). The V end was cut by 2 bases, the J end by 0 bases, with 8 bases between. This CDR3 spans 15 amino acids. CDR1 and CDR2 from the germline V gene are MNHEY and SVGAGI. CDR3 DNA sequence: TGTGCCAGCAGTTACAGGGGGTATAGCAATCAGCCCCAGCATTTT. As protein: CASSYRGYSNQPQHF.

The chain has TRBV7-8 and TRBJ2-7; the D gene could be TRBD1 or TRBD2 (5 bases each). This CDR3 has 12 residues. Trimming stripped 0 bases from V and 5 bases from J, with 5 bases between. Germline values: CDR1 SGHVS, CDR2 FQNEAQ. CDR3 sequence reads: CASSLAGHEQYF. The CDR3 DNA is TGTGCCAGCAGCTTAGCGGGACACGAGCAGTACTTC.

The chain carries TRBV9 and TRBJ1-2, with D tentatively TRBD1 (6 bases). Germline assignment: CDR1 SGDLS and CDR2 YYNGEE. Deletions cut 3 bases from V and 8 bases from J, with 11 bases between. This CDR3 is 12 amino acids long. The CDR3: CASSDRALGYTF. The CDR3, as DNA: TGTGCCAGCAGCGACAGGGCCCTCGGCTACACCTTC. Using reference TRBV9 and TRBJ1-2 for the parts outside the CDR3, the full variable domain is DSGVTQTPKHLITATGQRVTLRCSPRSGDLSVYWYQQSLDQGLQFLIQYYNGEERAKGNILERFSAQQFPDLHSELNLSSLELGDSALYFCASSDRALGYTFGSGTRLTVV.

The rearrangement links TRBV6-2 or TRBV6-3 to TRBJ2-4, with D perhaps TRBD1 (6 bases). Germline loops: CDR1 MNHEY, CDR2 SVGEGT. This CDR3 has 16 residues. V was cut by 5 bases and J by 0 bases, with 14 bases left in between. CDR3: CASSTGQILAKNIQYF. The CDR3, as DNA: TGTGCCAGCAGTACTGGACAGATACTAGCCAAAAACATTCAGTACTTC.

This chain joins TRBV27 and TRBJ1-5, with D perhaps matching TRBD1 (5 bases). V was shortened by 3 bases and J by 3 bases, with 12 bases between the two germline ends. The CDR3 has 15 amino acids. Germline assignment: CDR1 MNHEY and CDR2 SMNVEV (reference sequence). CDR3 in amino acids: CASSLTTELNQPQHF. CDR3 sequence (DNA): TGTGCCAGCAGTTTGACGACAGAACTCAATCAGCCCCAGCATTTT.

V and J are TRBV7-8 and TRBJ2-1, with 7 bases fitting TRBD1. The junction had 10 bases not matched to a gene; V was cut back by 5 bases and J by 6 bases. CDR1 SGHVS and CDR2 FQNEAQ come from the germline V gene. CDR3 length: 15 residues. The CDR3 reads CASSASTGFFNEQFF. In nucleotides, the CDR3 is TGTGCCAGCAGCGCGTCGACAGGGTTCTTCAATGAGCAGTTCTTC.

The chain uses TRBV25-1 and TRBJ1-5; D may be TRBD1 (6 bases). The CDR3 contains 14 residues. Germline CDR1 reads MGHDK; CDR2 reads SYGVNS. Trimming cost V 5 bases and J 6 bases, with 14 bases left between them. The CDR3 DNA reads TGTGCCAGCAGTCTGGACAGTGAGGGTCAGCCCCAGCATTTT. Protein product: CASSLDSEGQPQHF.

The rearrangement uses TRBV12-5 and TRBJ1-3, with D unresolved. The V gene's germline CDR1 is LGHNT and CDR2 FRNRAP. The V and J ends lost 0 bases and 1 base respectively, with 13 bases between them. The CDR3 contains 17 residues. The DNA for the CDR3 is TGTGCTAGTGGTTTGGTAGTCGGGAAAATTTCTGGAAACACCATATATTTT. Translation gives CASGLVVGKISGNTIYF.

The CDR3 DNA is TGTGCCAGCAGCCGGAAAGTAGGGGAGACCCAGTACTTC. Residues: CASSRKVGETQYF. The V call is TRBV7-9, the J call TRBJ2-5; D not certain. Germline V CDR1 and CDR2: SEHNR, FQNEAQ (reference sequence). The V and J ends lost 5 bases and 5 bases respectively, with 12 bases between them. The CDR3 sequence is 13 residues long.

The rearrangement links TRBV5-1 to TRBJ1-2; 8 positions match TRBD1. V shed 2 bases, J shed 3 bases, and the junction held 6 bases outside the gene matches. Germline values: CDR1 SGHRS, CDR2 YFSETQ. The CDR3 consists of 15 residues. The CDR3 spells CASSLRTGSDYGYTF. CDR3 coding DNA: TGCGCCAGCAGCTTAAGGACAGGGTCTGACTATGGCTACACCTTC.

The chain links TRBV6-5 to TRBJ2-1; D is possibly TRBD2 (5 bases). Germline loops: CDR1 MNHEY, CDR2 SVGAGI. The CDR3 has 14 amino acids. Trimming removed 6 bases at V and 6 bases at J, with 15 bases between. CDR3 region: CASSSAGGSNEQFF. The CDR3 region has the DNA TGTGCCAGCAGCTCCGCGGGTGGTAGCAATGAGCAGTTCTTC.

The V gene is TRBV7-8, the J gene TRBJ2-1; 8 nucleotides line up with TRBD2. The CDR3 consists of 15 residues. Germline loops: CDR1 SGHVS, CDR2 FQNEAQ. V was clipped by 3 bases and J by 6 bases; unmatched bases: 7. CDR3 sequence reads: CASSFSGGAVNEQFF. CDR3 bases: TGTGCCAGCAGCTTCAGCGGGGGAGCTGTCAATGAGCAGTTCTTC.

The CDR3 nucleotides are TGCGCCAGCAGTGAGTCGGGACTAGGAGCGGACACCGGGGAGCTGTTTTTT. Its protein product is CASSESGLGADTGELFF. The genes are TRBV10-1 and TRBJ2-2; 8 bases line up with TRBD2. The germline gives CDR1 WNHNN, CDR2 SYGVQD (reference sequence). This CDR3 has 17 amino acids. V dropped 0 bases and J dropped 3; count of bases not matched to a gene: 6.

V is TRBV6-6 and J is TRBJ1-5, with 8 bases lining up with TRBD1. Germline CDR1 and CDR2: MNHNY and SVGAGI (reference sequence). The CDR3 has 15 amino acids. V was clipped by 3 bases and J by 1 base; unmatched bases: 2. The chain's CDR3 is CASSYTGGSNQPQHF. As DNA, the CDR3 is TGTGCCAGCAGTTATACAGGGGGAAGCAATCAGCCCCAGCATTTT.

This chain connects TRBV5-6 to TRBJ2-1, with 7 bases identical to TRBD2. Trimming took 5 bases from V and 7 from J; bases not matched to a gene: 15. CDR1 is SGHDT and CDR2 is YYEEEE in the germline V gene. The CDR3 sequence is 16 residues long. The CDR3 sequence is CASRDEGRGLENEQFF. The CDR3 DNA is TGTGCCAGCAGGGATGAGGGGAGAGGACTAGAAAATGAGCAGTTCTTC.